The 25 T cell receptor beta chains below all came from one sample that was sequenced in a study of blood T cell repertoires in COVID-19. The assay was immunoSEQ multiplex PCR, and TCRdb's table has in-frame clones only and misses some. Of some 280,000 clones in the sample, roughly 88% were seen once. Source material: peripheral blood. These receptors all come from a woman under 40 with active or convalescent COVID-19.

This clone was observed once. This chain uses TRBV28 with TRBJ1-1, with a possible D match to TRBD1 (6 bases). CDR3 length equals 16 residues. Germline V gene data show CDR1 as MDHEN and CDR2 as SYDVKM. V was cut by 3 bases and J by 0 bases, with 14 bases left in between. DNA of the CDR3: TGTGCCAGCAGTTTTGGGGTTGGGGGCATGAACACTGAAGCTTTCTTT. Residues: CASSFGVGGMNTEAFF.

The chain is built from TRBV29-1 and TRBJ2-1; 9 bases match TRBD2. V was pared by 4 bases and J by 9 bases, with 4 bases of the junction left unmatched. CDR1 is SQVTM and CDR2 is ANQGSEA in the germline V gene. The CDR3 contains 12 residues. The CDR3: CSVGGGAFEQFF. CDR3 bases: TGCAGCGTTGGCGGGGGGGCGTTTGAGCAGTTCTTC.

The chain is built from TRBV28 and TRBJ2-1; TRBD1 might be the D (6 bases). The CDR3 sequence is 14 residues long. V dropped 6 bases and J dropped 7 bases, with 16 bases sitting between them. Germline CDR1 MDHEN, CDR2 SYDVKM. In nucleotides, the CDR3 is TGTGCCAGCAGCCCTACAGGGTGGTCGAATGAGCAGTTCTTC. Amino acids: CASSPTGWSNEQFF.

V and J are TRBV7-2 and TRBJ1-6; the D is unclear. Germline V gene data show CDR1 as SGHTA and CDR2 as FQGNSA. The CDR3 spans 19 residues. V dropped 1 base and J dropped 0 bases, with 16 bases sitting between them. The CDR3 bases are TGTGCCAGCAGCTTAGTCGGCCAGATCCAGCGCTCCTATAATTCACCCCTCCACTTT. It is translated as CASSLVGQIQRSYNSPLHF.

This rearrangement joins TRBV27 to TRBJ2-2, with TRBD1 matching over 9 bases. Per germline, CDR1 MNHEY and CDR2 SMNVEV (reference sequence). The CDR3 has 14 amino acids. V lost 6 bases to trimming and J lost 9 bases; unmatched junction nucleotides: 8. CDR3 sequence reads: CASRAPGQGRELFF. CDR3 coding DNA: TGTGCCAGCAGGGCACCGGGACAGGGTAGGGAGCTGTTTTTT.

This clone appeared once. The chain combines TRBV24-1 with TRBJ1-2; TRBD1 agrees at 9 bases. CDR1 KGHDR and CDR2 SFDVKD come from the germline V gene. V was clipped by 11 bases and J by 5 bases; unmatched bases: 5. The CDR3 spans 12 residues. The CDR3 DNA reads as TGTGCCAGAAGGGACAGGGAGTATGGCTACACCTTC. It codes for CARRDREYGYTF.

The V call is TRBV11-2, the J call TRBJ2-5; D remains unclear. Germline V CDR1 and CDR2: SGHAT, FQNNGV. Trimming pared 5 bases from V and 2 bases from J, leaving 12 bases between. The CDR3 is made up of 14 amino acids. In DNA, the CDR3 is TGTGCCAGCAGCCTACCGGGTTCTCAAGAGACCCAGTACTTC. It is translated as CASSLPGSQETQYF.

This chain connects TRBV27 to TRBJ1-1; maybe TRBD1 (5 bases). The germline V gene has CDR1 MNHEY and CDR2 SMNVEV (reference sequence). The germline V and J ends were trimmed by 6 bases and 0 bases, with 20 bases remaining between them. This CDR3 has 17 residues. The CDR3 region has the DNA TGTGCCAGCAGGTTAGGCTACAGGAGCCCCATGAACACTGAAGCTTTCTTT. Protein: CASRLGYRSPMNTEAFF.

The chain couples TRBV10-3 to TRBJ2-2; TRBD2 agrees at 9 bases. CDR1 is ENHRY and CDR2 is SYGVKD in the germline V gene. V gave up 8 bases and J gave up 2 bases; unmatched junction bases: 6. The CDR3 is 15 amino acids. CDR3 nucleotide sequence: TGTGCCATCTCCCTAGCGGGGAAAAACACCGGGGAGCTGTTTTTT. It is translated as CAISLAGKNTGELFF.

The rearrangement links TRBV18 to TRBJ2-2, with 7 bases fitting TRBD2. J was trimmed by 4 bases and V by 3 bases; bases with no gene match: 2. Germline V gene lookup returns CDR1 KGHSH and CDR2 LQKENI. There are 14 residues in the CDR3. CDR3 bases: TGTGCCAGCTCACCGAGCGGGGCCACCGGGGAGCTGTTTTTT. Protein product: CASSPSGATGELFF.

The J gene is TRBJ1-6, the V gene TRBV27; D is unclear. Trimming took off 3 bases at V and 10 bases at J, with 16 bases between the two ends. Germline-derived CDR1 and CDR2 are MNHEY and SMNVEV (reference sequence). There are 15 residues in the CDR3. For the CDR3, the DNA is TGTGCCAGCAGTTTTCTCAGAGGGAGCGAATCACCCCTCCACTTT. Amino acid sequence: CASSFLRGSESPLHF.

The rearrangement uses TRBV7-2 and TRBJ1-2; tentative D call: TRBD1 (6 bases). The CDR3 is 14 residues long. The V gene lost 4 bases and the J gene lost 4 bases, with 13 bases spanning the gap. Germline CDR1 is SGHTA and CDR2 is FQGNSA. In DNA form, the CDR3 reads TGTGCCAGCAGCTCCCAGGGGTCTGGCTATGGCTACACCTTC. Protein product: CASSSQGSGYGYTF.

The rearrangement uses TRBV21-1 and TRBJ1-2; the table calls TRBD1, which could not be checked here. TRBV21-1 is flagged as a pseudogene. CDR3 length: 17 residues. CDR3 loop: CASSIGQGSPFAGGYTF. Here the CDR3 DNA reads TGTGCCAGCAGCATCGGACAGGGCTCCCCCTTCGCCGGGGGCTACACCTTC.

The rearrangement joins TRBV9 to TRBJ2-5; possibly TRBD1 for D (6 bases). Germline V gene data show CDR1 as SGDLS and CDR2 as YYNGEE. The CDR3 runs to 15 residues. V lost 3 bases and J lost 2, with 14 bases in between. CDR3 nucleotide sequence: TGTGCCAGCAGCGCCGCAGGGGACGTACAAGAGACCCAGTACTTC. Translation: CASSAAGDVQETQYF.

This clone was seen a single time. V usage is TRBV25-1 and J usage is TRBJ2-7; 8 positions agree with TRBD1. Germline assignment: CDR1 MGHDK and CDR2 SYGVNS. The CDR3 is 14 residues long. V shed 5 bases, J shed 2 bases, and the junction held 5 bases outside the gene matches. CDR3 amino acids: CASSPGGYTYEQYF. CDR3 DNA: TGTGCCAGCAGTCCAGGGGGCTATACCTACGAGCAGTACTTC.

The V gene is TRBV4-3, the J gene TRBJ2-3, with 11 nucleotides matching TRBD2. This CDR3 has 17 amino acids. V shed 3 bases and J 2 bases; nucleotides not matched to a gene: 7. Looked up from germline, CDR1 is LGHNA and CDR2 is YSLEER. The CDR3 loop is CASSQLLAGALTDTQYF. DNA for the CDR3: TGCGCCAGCAGCCAGTTACTAGCGGGGGCCCTCACAGATACGCAGTATTTT.

The chain has TRBV7-6 and TRBJ2-3; the match to TRBD1 covers 10 bases. CDR1 SGHVS and CDR2 FNYEAQ come from the germline V gene. After removal of 5 bases from V and 4 bases from J, the junction contained 12 bases not matched to a gene. This CDR3 comprises 17 residues. Here the CDR3 reads CASSPHGQGVSPDTQYF. CDR3 DNA sequence: TGTGCCAGCAGCCCTCATGGACAGGGGGTGAGCCCAGATACGCAGTATTTT.

The chain employs TRBV6-1 and TRBJ1-5; D possibly corresponds to TRBD1 (5 bases). The CDR3 length is 16 residues. CDR1 and CDR2 (germline): MNHNS, SASEGT. V lost 1 base, J lost 2 bases, and 12 bases lay in between. CDR3 sequence reads: CASSEGAGWGNQPQHF. CDR3 sequence (DNA): TGTGCCAGCAGTGAAGGGGCAGGGTGGGGCAATCAGCCCCAGCATTTT.

This clone was found once. This chain links TRBV19 with TRBJ1-1, with TRBD1 identical over 9 bases. Germline CDR1 reads LNHDA; CDR2 reads SQIVND (reference sequence). This CDR3 comprises 14 residues. Trimming removed 6 bases from V and 1 base from J; junction bases left unmatched: 3. CDR3: CASRPGQGNTEAFF. In nucleotides, the CDR3 is TGTGCCAGTAGGCCGGGACAGGGGAACACTGAAGCTTTCTTT.

This clone was found once. The rearrangement links TRBV5-1 to TRBJ2-5, with 11 bases identical to TRBD2. CDR1 SGHRS and CDR2 YFSETQ come from the germline V gene. Germline trimming cut 5 bases from V and 2 bases from J; bases unmatched to any gene: 5. The CDR3 sequence is 15 residues long. CDR3 nucleotide sequence: TGCGCCAGCAGACTTACTAGCGGGGGTCAAGAGACCCAGTACTTC. Translating gives CASRLTSGGQETQYF.

The chain links TRBV30 to TRBJ1-5; possible D gene TRBD1, 5 bases. This CDR3 contains 13 residues. V was pared by 2 bases and J by 6 bases, with 11 bases between. Per germline, CDR1 GTSNPN and CDR2 SVGIG (reference sequence). Here the CDR3 DNA reads TGTGCCTGGAGTTACGGGGGGGGTCAGCCCCAGCATTTT. This gives the protein CAWSYGGGQPQHF.

The V call is TRBV7-3, the J call TRBJ2-3; 8 bases fit TRBD2. Germline CDR1 and CDR2: SGHTA and FQGTGA. This CDR3 is 18 amino acids long. V shed 1 base, J shed 9 bases, and the junction held 18 bases outside the gene matches. CDR3 amino acids: CASSLKASGPFGGSTQYF. The CDR3 DNA sequence: TGTGCCAGCAGCTTAAAGGCTAGCGGGCCCTTCGGGGGCAGCACGCAGTATTTT.

This chain uses TRBV5-8 with TRBJ2-3; tentative D call: TRBD1 (5 bases). Trimming took off 6 bases at V and 0 bases at J, with 17 bases between the two ends. This CDR3 comprises 16 residues. The germline gives CDR1 SGHTS, CDR2 YDEGEE. CDR3 loop: CASTKKGRMSTDTQYF. DNA for the CDR3: TGTGCCAGCACCAAAAAGGGGCGGATGAGCACAGATACGCAGTATTTT. Variable domain in full (rest from reference TRBV5-8 and TRBJ2-3): EAGVTQSPTHLIKTRGQQATLRCSPISGHTSVYWYQQALGLGLQFLLWYDEGEERNRGNFPPRFSGRQFPNYSSELNVNALELEDSALYLCASTKKGRMSTDTQYFGPGTRLTVL.

This sequence joins TRBV6-4 and TRBJ2-1; maybe TRBD1 (6 bases). CDR1 is MRHNA, CDR2 SNTAGT, per germline. The V and J ends lost 4 bases and 8 bases respectively, with 15 bases between them. There are 14 residues in the CDR3. The CDR3 bases are TGTGCCAGCAGTGCCCAAGTGGGACACGATGAGCAGTTCTTC. Protein sequence: CASSAQVGHDEQFF.

The chain's CDR3 is CASSQDQGYGNTIYF. Written as DNA, the CDR3 is TGCGCCAGCAGCCAAGATCAGGGCTACGGAAACACCATATATTTT. V and J are TRBV4-3 and TRBJ1-3, with TRBD1 as a possible D gene (5 bases). Germline V gene lookup returns CDR1 LGHNA and CDR2 YSLEER. V was shortened by 0 bases and J by 4 bases, with 10 bases between the two germline ends. The CDR3 covers 15 residues.